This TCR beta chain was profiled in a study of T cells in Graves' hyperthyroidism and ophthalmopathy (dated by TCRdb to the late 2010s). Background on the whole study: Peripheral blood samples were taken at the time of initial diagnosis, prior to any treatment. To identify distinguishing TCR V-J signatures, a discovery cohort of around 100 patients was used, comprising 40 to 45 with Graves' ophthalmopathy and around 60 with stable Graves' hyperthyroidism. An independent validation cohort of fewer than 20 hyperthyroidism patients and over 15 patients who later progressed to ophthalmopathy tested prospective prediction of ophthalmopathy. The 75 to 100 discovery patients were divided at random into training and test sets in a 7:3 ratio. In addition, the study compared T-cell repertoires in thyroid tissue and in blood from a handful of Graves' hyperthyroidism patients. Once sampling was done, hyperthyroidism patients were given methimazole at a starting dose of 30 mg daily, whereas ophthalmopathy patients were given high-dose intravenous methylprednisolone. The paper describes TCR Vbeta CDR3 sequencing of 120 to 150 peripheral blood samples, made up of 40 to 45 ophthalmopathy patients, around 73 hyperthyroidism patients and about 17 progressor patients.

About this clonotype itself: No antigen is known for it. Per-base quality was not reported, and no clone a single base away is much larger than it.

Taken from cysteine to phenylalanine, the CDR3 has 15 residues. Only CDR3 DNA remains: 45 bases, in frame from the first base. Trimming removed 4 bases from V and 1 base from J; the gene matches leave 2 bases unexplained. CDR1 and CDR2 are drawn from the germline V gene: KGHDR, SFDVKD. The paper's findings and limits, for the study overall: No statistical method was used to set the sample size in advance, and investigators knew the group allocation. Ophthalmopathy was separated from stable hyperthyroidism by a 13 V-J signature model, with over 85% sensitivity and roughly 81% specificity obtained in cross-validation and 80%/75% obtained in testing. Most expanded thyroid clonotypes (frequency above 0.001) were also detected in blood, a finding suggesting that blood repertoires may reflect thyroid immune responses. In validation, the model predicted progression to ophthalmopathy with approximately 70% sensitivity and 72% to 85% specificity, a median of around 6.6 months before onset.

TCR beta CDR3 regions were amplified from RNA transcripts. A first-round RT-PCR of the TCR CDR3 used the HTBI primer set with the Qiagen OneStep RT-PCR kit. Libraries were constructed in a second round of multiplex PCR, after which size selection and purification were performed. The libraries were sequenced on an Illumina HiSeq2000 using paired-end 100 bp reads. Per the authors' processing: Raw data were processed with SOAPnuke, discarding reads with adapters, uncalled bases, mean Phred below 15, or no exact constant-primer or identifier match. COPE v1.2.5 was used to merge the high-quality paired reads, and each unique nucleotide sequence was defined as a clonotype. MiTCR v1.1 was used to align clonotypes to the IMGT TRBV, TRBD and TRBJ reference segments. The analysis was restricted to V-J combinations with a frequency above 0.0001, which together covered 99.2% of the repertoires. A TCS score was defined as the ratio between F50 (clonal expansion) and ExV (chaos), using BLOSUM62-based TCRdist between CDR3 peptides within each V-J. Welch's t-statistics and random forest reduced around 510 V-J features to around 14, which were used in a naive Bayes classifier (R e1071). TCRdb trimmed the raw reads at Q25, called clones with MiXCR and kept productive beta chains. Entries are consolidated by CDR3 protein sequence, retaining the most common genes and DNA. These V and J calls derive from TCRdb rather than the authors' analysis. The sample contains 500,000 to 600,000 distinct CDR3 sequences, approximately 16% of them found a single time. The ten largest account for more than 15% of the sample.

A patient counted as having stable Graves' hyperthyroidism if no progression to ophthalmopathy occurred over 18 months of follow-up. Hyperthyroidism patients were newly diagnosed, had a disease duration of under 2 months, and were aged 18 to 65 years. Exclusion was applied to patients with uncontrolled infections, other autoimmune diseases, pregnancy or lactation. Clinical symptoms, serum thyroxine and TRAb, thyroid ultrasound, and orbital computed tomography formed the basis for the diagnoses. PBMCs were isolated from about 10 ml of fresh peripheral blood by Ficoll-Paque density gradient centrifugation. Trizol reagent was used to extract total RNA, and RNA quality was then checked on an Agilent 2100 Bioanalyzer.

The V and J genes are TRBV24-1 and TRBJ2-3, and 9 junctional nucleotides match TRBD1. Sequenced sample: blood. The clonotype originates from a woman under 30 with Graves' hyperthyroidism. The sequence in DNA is TGTGCCACCAGTGACGACAGGGGGGGCACAGATACGCAGTATTTT. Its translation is CATSDDRGGTDTQYF.